These T cell receptor beta chains were read from a single sample in a study of shared clonotypes between healthy human individuals. Clones were sequenced by immunoSEQ multiplex PCR, and TCRdb holds only the in-frame ones, with some missing. The sample yields some 2.1 million clones, 80% to 95% seen once. The sequenced sample consisted of naive CD8+ T cells from PBMCs. These receptors were obtained from a man aged 18 to 30 in good health. Some clones in this sample may be carry-over from other donors' samples. Each CDR3 is given with its conserved first and last residue. Fields, in order: V gene, CDR3 length, J gene, CDR3 protein.

TRBV27,14,TRBJ1-4,CASSFRAPNEKLFF
TRBV27,13,TRBJ2-1,CASSGNPYNEQFF
TRBV5-6,15,TRBJ2-7,CASSLRGPGFGEQYF
TRBV7-8,13,TRBJ2-1,CASSLAVRWEQFF
TRBV11-2,15,TRBJ1-1,CASSRDRVVNTEAFF
TRBV6-6,12,TRBJ2-1,CASTQAYNEQFF
TRBV7-9,15,TRBJ2-7,CASSSTAGPSYEQYF
TRBV7-9,13,TRBJ2-7,CASSFLRVGEQYF
TRBV4-3,13,TRBJ1-4,CASSQDRGLELFF
TRBV19,13,TRBJ1-1,CASSIVRSQKAFF
TRBV11-2,19,TRBJ2-2,CASSSPATGGRTGTGELFF
TRBV5-6,11,TRBJ1-1,CASSLNTEAFF
TRBV4-3,15,TRBJ2-7,CASSQSGHGLNEQYF
TRBV27,15,TRBJ2-7,CASSFFAGYSYEQYF
TRBV7-2,14,TRBJ1-1,CASSLMLGRTEAFF
TRBV7-9,14,TRBJ2-3,CASSLFTPTDTQYF
TRBV5-1,13,TRBJ1-2,CASSFNGRDGYTF
TRBV19,15,TRBJ2-7,CASSIEVRTPNEQYF
TRBV7-2,15,TRBJ2-5,CASSLARVGGETQYF
TRBV5-1,13,TRBJ2-4,CASSEGRGNIQYF
TRBV28,14,TRBJ1-1,CASSFGTVKNGAFF
TRBV4-1,15,TRBJ1-5,CASSQVEAGNQPQHF
TRBV5-1,15,TRBJ2-1,CASSLASGIYNEQFF
TRBV9,15,TRBJ1-4,CASSVIGGEGEKLFF
TRBV7-9,14,TRBJ2-7,CASSLGGRLIEQYF
TRBV5-4,12,TRBJ1-1,CASRRQGGEAFF
TRBV5-1,14,TRBJ2-1,CASSFRDGYNEQFF
TRBV5-4,14,TRBJ2-7,CASSHGLAGGEQYF
TRBV15,20,TRBJ2-3,CATSRDPRQGAWSGRYTQYF
TRBV10-1,12,TRBJ2-5,CASSENGETQYF
TRBV7-8,16,TRBJ2-3,CASSLRLAGGMDTQYF
TRBV9,14,TRBJ1-5,CASAPGTGYQPQHF
TRBV29-1,12,TRBJ2-2,CSVDAEGGELFF
TRBV7-8,13,TRBJ1-1,CASTLGGSTEAFF
TRBV7-9,18,TRBJ1-4,CASSLDPLLTQYNEKLFF
TRBV4-3,15,TRBJ2-7,CASSQDFGTAYEQYF
TRBV19,15,TRBJ2-5,CASSSGPSGWETQYF
TRBV2,15,TRBJ2-7,CASSEARGNSYEQYF
TRBV9,14,TRBJ2-7,CASSVGQGGYEQYF
TRBV6-1,15,TRBJ2-7,CASSGFGGSFYEQYF